These 4 T cell receptor beta chains originate from one sample sequenced in a study of T-cell memory formation after mild COVID-19. TCRdb re-called the 5' RACE reads with MiXCR, one entry per CDR3 protein. The repertoire has fewer than 350,000 distinct CDR3 sequences, approximately 19% of them found once; the top ten carry roughly 23%. Source material: PBMCs or a T cell subset sorted from them (not recorded which). These receptors were collected from a man aged 18 to 35 who had mild COVID-19 (a few samples of this study predate the infection). Cell type and time point are not known.

In its sample, this clonotype was seen a few times. The rearrangement uses TRBV29-1 and TRBJ2-1, with D hard to call. Trimming shortened V by 6 bases and J by 0 bases, and 12 bases separated the two germline ends. This CDR3 has 14 amino acids. The germline CDR1 and CDR2 sequences are SQVTM and ANQGSEA. The CDR3 is CSVADGSSYNEQFF. In DNA form, the CDR3 reads TGCAGCGTCGCGGACGGAAGCTCCTACAATGAGCAGTTCTTC.

The chain carries TRBV7-2 and TRBJ2-2; D ambiguous. The CDR3 loop spans 16 amino acids. The V end was cut by 0 bases, the J end by 0 bases, with 8 bases between. Germline V lookup: CDR1 SGHTA, CDR2 FQGNSA. The CDR3 DNA sequence: TGTGCCAGCAGCTTAGCAGTTAGTTCGAACACCGGGGAGCTGTTTTTT. This translates into CASSLAVSSNTGELFF.

This chain uses TRBV9 with TRBJ1-6, with D uncertain. Per the germline V gene, CDR1 is SGDLS and CDR2 is YYNGEE. Deletions cut 0 bases from V and 8 bases from J, with 12 bases between. The CDR3 runs to 15 residues. The CDR3 sequence is CASSVEGKRDSPLHF. CDR3 DNA sequence: TGTGCCAGCAGCGTAGAGGGTAAAAGGGATTCACCCCTCCACTTT.

The V gene is TRBV4-2, the J gene TRBJ1-3, with no clear D. Trimming removed 0 bases at V and 3 bases at J, with 3 bases between. This CDR3 comprises 13 residues. Per the germline V gene, CDR1 is LGHNA and CDR2 is YNFKEQ. The CDR3 protein is CASSQDHGNTIYF. The CDR3 DNA reads as TGTGCCAGCAGCCAAGACCATGGAAACACCATATATTTT.